This section outlines one TCR beta chain sequence together with its context. Its cognate antigen is unknown. Trimming stripped 1 base from V and 0 bases from J, with 13 bases between. This CDR3 has 17 residues. From germline, CDR1 is MNHNS and CDR2 SASEGT. The cohort excluded patients with autoimmune disease history or systemic immunosuppression. Sequenced by immunoSEQ multiplex PCR; TCRdb stores in-frame clones only, minus some. The table includes 50,000 to 65,000 clones, just under 90% detected once. The record originates from a study of OX40 agonist ivuxolimab in advanced cancers. In the study overall: Patients were treated with ivuxolimab, an agonistic anti-OX40 (CD134) antibody. General study results and limits: The CD4+ and CD8+ T cells in the blood had expanded clonally by week 6 at 0.1 to 3.0 mg/kg. A proportion of nonresponders additionally exhibited low normalized T-cell clonal expansion.

The material sequenced was CD4+ or CD8+ T cells sorted from blood, taken in a trial of the OX40 agonist ivuxolimab. This TCR was recovered from an adult with an advanced solid tumor such as melanoma, head and neck, liver or kidney cancer. The V and J genes are TRBV6-1 and TRBJ1-5; D gene ambiguous. This chain's CDR3 is CASSEGAGIVSNQPQHF. In DNA form, the CDR3 reads TGTGCCAGCAGTGAAGGAGCGGGGATTGTTAGCAATCAGCCCCAGCATTTT.